This T cell receptor beta chain was documented in a study of response to subunit inactivated influenza vaccine. TCRdb processed the RT-PCR reads anew with MiXCR; each CDR3 protein has one entry. The sample has approximately 700,000 distinct CDR3 sequences, 15% to 17% seen once. The CDR3 totals 15 residues. V lost 1 base to trimming and J lost 3 bases, with 11 bases between them. Germline CDR1 is SGHRS and CDR2 is YFSETQ. This TCR was sampled from a man in his fifties or sixties who received an inactivated influenza vaccine. The V call is TRBV5-1, the J call TRBJ2-1; D unresolved. Material: PBMCs from blood, obtained 11 to 12 days after vaccination. The CDR3 bases are TGCGCCAGCAGCTTGCAACAGCCAAACTACAATGAGCAGTTCTTC. It codes for CASSLQQPNYNEQFF.